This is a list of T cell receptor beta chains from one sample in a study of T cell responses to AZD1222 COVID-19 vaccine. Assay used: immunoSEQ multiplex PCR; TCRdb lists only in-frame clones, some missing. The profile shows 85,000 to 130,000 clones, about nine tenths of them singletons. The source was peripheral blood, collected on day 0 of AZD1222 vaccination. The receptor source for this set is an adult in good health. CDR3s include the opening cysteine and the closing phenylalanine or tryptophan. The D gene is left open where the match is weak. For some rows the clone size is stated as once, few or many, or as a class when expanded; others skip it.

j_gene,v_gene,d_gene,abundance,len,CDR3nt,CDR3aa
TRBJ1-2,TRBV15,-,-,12,TGTGCCACCAGCAGAGAGACTTATGGCTACACCTTC,CATSRETYGYTF
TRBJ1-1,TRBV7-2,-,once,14,TGTGCCAGCAGCTTAGATCAGGGTTCGGGTGAAGCTTTCTTT,CASSLDQGSGEAFF
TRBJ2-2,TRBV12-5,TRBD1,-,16,TGTGCTAGTGCCTACGGAGGACAGGGGGCGGGCGGGGAGCTGTTTTTT,CASAYGGQGAGGELFF
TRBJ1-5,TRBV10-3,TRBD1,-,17,TGTGCCATCAGTGACTTGGGGGCAGGGGGCCGAAGGCAGCCCCAGCATTTT,CAISDLGAGGRRQPQHF
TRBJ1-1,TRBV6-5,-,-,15,TGTGCCAGCAGTTACTCGGAGCAGGGGTACGCTGAAGCTTTCTTT,CASSYSEQGYAEAFF
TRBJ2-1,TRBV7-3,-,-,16,TGTGCCAGCAGCTTAAGAGCGGCAAGCTCCTACAATGAGCAGTTCTTC,CASSLRAASSYNEQFF
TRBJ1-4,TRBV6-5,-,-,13,TGTGCCAGCATTACAGGGCTTAATGAAAAACTGTTTTTT,CASITGLNEKLFF
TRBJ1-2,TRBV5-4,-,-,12,TGTGCCAGCAGCTCAGTGAAGGGTGGCTACACCTTC,CASSSVKGGYTF
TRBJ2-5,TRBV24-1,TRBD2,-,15,TGTGCCACCTCGGGCGGGGGGGCTGCCGGAGGGACCCAGTACTTC,CATSGGGAAGGTQYF
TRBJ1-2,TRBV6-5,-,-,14,TGTGCCAGCAGTTACGGGGGGAGGATTTATGGCTACACCTTC,CASSYGGRIYGYTF
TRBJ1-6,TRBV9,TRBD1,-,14,TGTGCCAGCAGCCCGGACAGGGGCAATTCACCCCTCCACTTT,CASSPDRGNSPLHF